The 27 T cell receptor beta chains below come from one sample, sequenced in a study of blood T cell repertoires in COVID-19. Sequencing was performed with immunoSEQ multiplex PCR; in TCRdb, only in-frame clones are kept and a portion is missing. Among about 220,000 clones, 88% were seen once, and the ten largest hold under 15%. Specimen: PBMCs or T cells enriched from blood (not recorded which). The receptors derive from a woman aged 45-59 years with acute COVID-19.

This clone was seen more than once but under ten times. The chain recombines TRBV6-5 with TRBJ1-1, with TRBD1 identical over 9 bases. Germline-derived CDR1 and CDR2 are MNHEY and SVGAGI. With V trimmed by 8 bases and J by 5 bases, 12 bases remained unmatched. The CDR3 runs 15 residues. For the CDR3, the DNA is TGTGCCAGCTTTACAGGGGGCGCCGGTAATACTGAAGCTTTCTTT. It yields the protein CASFTGGAGNTEAFF.

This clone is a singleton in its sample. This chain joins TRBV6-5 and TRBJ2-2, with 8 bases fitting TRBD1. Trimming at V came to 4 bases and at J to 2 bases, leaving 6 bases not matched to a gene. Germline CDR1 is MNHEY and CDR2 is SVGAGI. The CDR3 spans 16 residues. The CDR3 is CASSWDRRTNTGELFF. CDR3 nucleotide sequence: TGTGCCAGCAGTTGGGACAGGCGAACCAACACCGGGGAGCTGTTTTTT.

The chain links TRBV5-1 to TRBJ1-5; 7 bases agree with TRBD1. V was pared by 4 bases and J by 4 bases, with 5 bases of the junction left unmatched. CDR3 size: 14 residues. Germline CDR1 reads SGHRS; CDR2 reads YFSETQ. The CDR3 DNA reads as TGCGCCAGCAGCGACGGGACAGCTAATCAGCCCCAGCATTTT. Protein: CASSDGTANQPQHF. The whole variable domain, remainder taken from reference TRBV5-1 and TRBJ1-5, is KAGVTQTPRYLIKTRGQQVTLSCSPISGHRSVSWYQQTPGQGLQFLFEYFSETQRNKGNFPGRFSGRQFSNSRSEMNVSTLELGDSALYLCASSDGTANQPQHFGDGTRLSIL.

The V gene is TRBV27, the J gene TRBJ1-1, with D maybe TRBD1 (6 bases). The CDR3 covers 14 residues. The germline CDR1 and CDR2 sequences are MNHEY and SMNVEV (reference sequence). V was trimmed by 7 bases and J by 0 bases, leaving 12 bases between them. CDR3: CASTGRGMNTEAFF. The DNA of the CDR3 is TGTGCCAGCACGGGCAGGGGCATGAACACTGAAGCTTTCTTT.

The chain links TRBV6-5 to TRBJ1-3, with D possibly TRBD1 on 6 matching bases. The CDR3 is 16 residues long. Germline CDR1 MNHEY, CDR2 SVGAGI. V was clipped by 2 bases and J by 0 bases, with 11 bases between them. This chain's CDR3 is CASSYANRASGNTIYF. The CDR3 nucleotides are TGTGCCAGCAGTTACGCGAACAGGGCCTCTGGAAACACCATATATTTT.

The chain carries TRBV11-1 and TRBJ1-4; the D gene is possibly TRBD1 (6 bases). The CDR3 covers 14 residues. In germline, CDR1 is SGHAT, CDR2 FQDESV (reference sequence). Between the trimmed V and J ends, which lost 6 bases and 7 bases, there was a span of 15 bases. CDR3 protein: CASSHRVDGEKLFF. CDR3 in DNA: TGTGCCAGCAGTCACAGGGTGGACGGTGAAAAACTGTTTTTT.

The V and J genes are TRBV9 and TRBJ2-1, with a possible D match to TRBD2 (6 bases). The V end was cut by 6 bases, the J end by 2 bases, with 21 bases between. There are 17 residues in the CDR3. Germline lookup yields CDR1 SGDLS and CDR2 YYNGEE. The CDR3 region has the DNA TGTGCCAGCAACCTCGGACTATCCGGAGTGCCCTACAATGAGCAGTTCTTC. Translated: CASNLGLSGVPYNEQFF. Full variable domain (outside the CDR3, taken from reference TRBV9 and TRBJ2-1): DSGVTQTPKHLITATGQRVTLRCSPRSGDLSVYWYQQSLDQGLQFLIQYYNGEERAKGNILERFSAQQFPDLHSELNLSSLELGDSALYFCASNLGLSGVPYNEQFFGPGTRLTVL.

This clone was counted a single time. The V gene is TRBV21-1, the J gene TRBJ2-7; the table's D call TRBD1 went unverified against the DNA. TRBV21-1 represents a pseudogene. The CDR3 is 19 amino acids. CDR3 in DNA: TGTGCCAGCAGCAAAGAAATAGAAATAGGCCAGGGTGTTTTGGGCGAGCAGTACTTC. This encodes CASSKEIEIGQGVLGEQYF.

Here the CDR3 reads CASSERTDEKLFF. CDR3 DNA sequence: TGTGCCAGCAGTGAGCGGACAGACGAAAAACTGTTTTTT. This chain uses TRBV2 with TRBJ1-4, with D tentatively TRBD1 (6 bases). Germline assignment: CDR1 SNHLY and CDR2 FYNNEI. Trimming cost V 3 bases and J 8 bases, with 10 bases left between them. The CDR3 covers 13 residues.

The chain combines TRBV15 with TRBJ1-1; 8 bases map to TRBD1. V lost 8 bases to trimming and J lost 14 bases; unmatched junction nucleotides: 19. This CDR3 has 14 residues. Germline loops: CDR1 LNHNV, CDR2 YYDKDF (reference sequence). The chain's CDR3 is CATESLGQGGTYFF. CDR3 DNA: TGTGCCACCGAATCCCTAGGACAGGGTGGAACCTACTTCTTT.

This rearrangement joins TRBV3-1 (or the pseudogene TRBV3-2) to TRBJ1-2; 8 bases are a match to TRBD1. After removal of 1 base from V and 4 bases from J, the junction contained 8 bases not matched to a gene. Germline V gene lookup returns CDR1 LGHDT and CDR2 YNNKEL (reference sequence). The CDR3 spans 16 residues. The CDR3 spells CASSQVLAGGSYGYTF. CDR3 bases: TGTGCCAGCAGCCAAGTCTTGGCAGGGGGCAGCTATGGCTACACCTTC.

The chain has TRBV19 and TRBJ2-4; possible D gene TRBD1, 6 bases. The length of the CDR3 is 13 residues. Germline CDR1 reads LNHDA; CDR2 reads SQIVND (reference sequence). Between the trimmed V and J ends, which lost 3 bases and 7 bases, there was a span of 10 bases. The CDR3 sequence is CASSIRGINIQYF. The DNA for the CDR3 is TGTGCCAGTAGTATCAGGGGAATCAACATTCAGTACTTC.

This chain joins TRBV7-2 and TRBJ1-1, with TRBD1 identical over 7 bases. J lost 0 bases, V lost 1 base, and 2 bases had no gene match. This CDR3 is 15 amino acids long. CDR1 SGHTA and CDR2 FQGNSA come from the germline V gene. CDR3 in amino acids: CASSLVGGMNTEAFF. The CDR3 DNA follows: TGTGCCAGCAGCTTAGTAGGGGGCATGAACACTGAAGCTTTCTTT.

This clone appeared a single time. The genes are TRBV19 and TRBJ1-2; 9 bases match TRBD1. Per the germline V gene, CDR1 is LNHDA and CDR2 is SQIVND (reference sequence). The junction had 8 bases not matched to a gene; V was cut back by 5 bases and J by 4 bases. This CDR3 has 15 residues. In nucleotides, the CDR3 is TGTGCCAGTAGTGGTACAGGGGGCGGTGGCTATGGCTACACCTTC. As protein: CASSGTGGGGYGYTF.

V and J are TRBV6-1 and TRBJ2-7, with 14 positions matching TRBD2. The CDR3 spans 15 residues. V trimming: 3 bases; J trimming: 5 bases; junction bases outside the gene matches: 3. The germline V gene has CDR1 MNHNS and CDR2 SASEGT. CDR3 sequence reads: CASSEGLAGADEQYF. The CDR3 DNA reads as TGTGCCAGCAGTGAGGGACTAGCGGGAGCGGACGAGCAGTACTTC.

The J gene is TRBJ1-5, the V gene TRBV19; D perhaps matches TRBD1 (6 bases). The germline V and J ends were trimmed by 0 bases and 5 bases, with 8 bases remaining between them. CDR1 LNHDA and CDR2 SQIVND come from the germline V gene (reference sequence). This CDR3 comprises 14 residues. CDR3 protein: CASSIDTGHQPQHF. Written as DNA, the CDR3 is TGTGCCAGTAGTATAGATACAGGGCATCAGCCCCAGCATTTT.

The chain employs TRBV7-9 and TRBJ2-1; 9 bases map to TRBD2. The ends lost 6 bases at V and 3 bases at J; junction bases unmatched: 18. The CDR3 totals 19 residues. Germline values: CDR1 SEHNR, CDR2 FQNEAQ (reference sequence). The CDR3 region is CASSYSPGGRGAVYNEQFF. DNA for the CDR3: TGTGCCAGCAGTTACTCGCCCGGCGGGAGGGGCGCTGTCTACAATGAGCAGTTCTTC.

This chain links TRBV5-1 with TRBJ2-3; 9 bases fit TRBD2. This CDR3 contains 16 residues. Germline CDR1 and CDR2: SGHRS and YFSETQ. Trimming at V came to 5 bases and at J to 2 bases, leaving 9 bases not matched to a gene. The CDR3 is CASRLTSGTSTDTQYF. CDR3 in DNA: TGCGCCAGCAGGTTGACTAGCGGTACTTCCACAGATACGCAGTATTTT.

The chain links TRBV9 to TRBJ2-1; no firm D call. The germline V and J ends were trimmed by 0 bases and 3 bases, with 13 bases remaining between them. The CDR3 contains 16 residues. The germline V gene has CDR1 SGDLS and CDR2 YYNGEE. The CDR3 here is CASSVATSANYNEQFF. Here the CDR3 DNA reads TGTGCCAGCAGCGTAGCTACGAGCGCGAACTACAATGAGCAGTTCTTC.

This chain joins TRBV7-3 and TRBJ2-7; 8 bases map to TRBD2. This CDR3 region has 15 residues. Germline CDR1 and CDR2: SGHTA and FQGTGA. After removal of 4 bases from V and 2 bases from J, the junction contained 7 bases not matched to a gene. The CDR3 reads CASSSQAGVAYEQYF. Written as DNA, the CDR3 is TGTGCCAGCAGCTCCCAAGCGGGAGTGGCCTACGAGCAGTACTTC.

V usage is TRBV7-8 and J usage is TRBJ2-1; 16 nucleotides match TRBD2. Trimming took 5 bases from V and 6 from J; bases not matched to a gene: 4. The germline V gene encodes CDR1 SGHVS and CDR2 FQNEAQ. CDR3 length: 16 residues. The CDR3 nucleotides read TGTGCCAGCAGCAGGGGGACTAGCGGGAGGGGCAATGAGCAGTTCTTC. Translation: CASSRGTSGRGNEQFF.

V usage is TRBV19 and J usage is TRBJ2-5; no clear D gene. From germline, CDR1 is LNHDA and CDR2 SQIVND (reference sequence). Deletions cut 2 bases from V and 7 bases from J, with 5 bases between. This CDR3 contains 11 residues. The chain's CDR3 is CASSIRRTQYF. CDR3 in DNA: TGTGCCAGTAGTATAAGGAGGACCCAGTACTTC.

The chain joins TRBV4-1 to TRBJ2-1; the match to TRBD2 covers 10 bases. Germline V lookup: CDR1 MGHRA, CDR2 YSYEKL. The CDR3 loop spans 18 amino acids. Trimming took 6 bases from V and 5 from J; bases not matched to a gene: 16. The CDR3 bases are TGCGCCAGCAGTATCGATCCGGGACTAGCGCGATCGAACAATGAGCAGTTCTTC. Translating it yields CASSIDPGLARSNNEQFF.

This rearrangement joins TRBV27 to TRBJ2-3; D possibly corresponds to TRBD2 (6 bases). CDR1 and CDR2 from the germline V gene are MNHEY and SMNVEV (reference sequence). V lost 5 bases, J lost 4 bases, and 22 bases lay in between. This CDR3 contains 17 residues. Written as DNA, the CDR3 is TGTGCCAGCAGTCGGTCAAGGGGCCAGGGAGGAGCAGATACGCAGTATTTT. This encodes CASSRSRGQGGADTQYF.

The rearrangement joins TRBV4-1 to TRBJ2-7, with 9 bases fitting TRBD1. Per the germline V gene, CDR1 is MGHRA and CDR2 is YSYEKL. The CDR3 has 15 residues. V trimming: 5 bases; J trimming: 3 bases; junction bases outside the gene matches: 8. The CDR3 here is CASSLTGTGIYEQYF. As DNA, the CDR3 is TGCGCCAGCAGCTTAACCGGGACAGGGATCTACGAGCAGTACTTC.

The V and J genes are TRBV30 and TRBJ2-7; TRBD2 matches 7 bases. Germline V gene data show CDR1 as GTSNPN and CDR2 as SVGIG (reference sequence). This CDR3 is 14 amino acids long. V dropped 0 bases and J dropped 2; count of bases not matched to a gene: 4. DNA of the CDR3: TGTGCCTGGAGTGTCGGCGGGACTACCTACGAGCAGTACTTC. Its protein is CAWSVGGTTYEQYF.

The CDR3 DNA reads as TGTGCCAGCAGCCCCGCGCTCGGGCGGGAGGCGTACTACAATGAGCAGTTCTTC. Translation: CASSPALGREAYYNEQFF. The V call is TRBV5-6, the J call TRBJ2-1; 8 nucleotides agree with TRBD2. Trimming took 4 bases from V and 3 from J; bases not matched to a gene: 15. Germline values: CDR1 SGHDT, CDR2 YYEEEE. The CDR3 runs 18 residues.